The 32 T cell receptor beta chains reported below all come from one sample, sequenced in a study of chemoradiotherapy in HPV16-positive cancers (dated by TCRdb to between 2021 and 2024). Libraries were constructed by the immunoSEQ multiplex PCR assay. TCRdb retrieved this table from immuneACCESS and kept in-frame rearrangements only. Not all clones are present; in checked studies, unresolved V genes account for under half, and no reason is known for the remainder. Recorded for this sample are about 25,000 clones; around 90% of them occurred a single time. The ten most abundant clones make up roughly 22% of the sample. The specimen was blood, collected from a patient who underwent chemoradiotherapy. All receptors come from a human donor with HPV-associated anogenital cancer.

The table lists this clone with a count of one. This chain joins TRBV9 and TRBJ2-3; TRBD1 matches at 8 bases. The CDR3 runs to 15 residues. V was pared by 1 base and J by 1 base, with 2 bases of the junction left unmatched. Germline lookup yields CDR1 SGDLS and CDR2 YYNGEE. CDR3 region: CASSVRTGRTDTQYF. CDR3 coding DNA: TGTGCCAGCAGCGTACGGACAGGGCGCACAGATACGCAGTATTTT. Variable domain in full (rest from reference TRBV9 and TRBJ2-3): DSGVTQTPKHLITATGQRVTLRCSPRSGDLSVYWYQQSLDQGLQFLIQYYNGEERAKGNILERFSAQQFPDLHSELNLSSLELGDSALYFCASSVRTGRTDTQYFGPGTRLTVL.

The V call is TRBV28, the J call TRBJ1-1, with D maybe TRBD1 (6 bases). V was cut by 5 bases and J by 2 bases, with 15 bases left in between. The CDR3 loop spans 15 amino acids. Germline CDR1 MDHEN, CDR2 SYDVKM. The CDR3 sequence is CASSPTRTANTEAFF. CDR3 DNA: TGTGCCAGCAGTCCCACAAGGACAGCTAACACTGAAGCTTTCTTT.

The rearrangement links TRBV28 to TRBJ2-2; 9 nucleotides agree with TRBD1. Losses at the gene ends were 6 bases for V and 7 bases for J; bases not matched to a gene: 12. The CDR3 consists of 16 residues. Germline CDR1 MDHEN, CDR2 SYDVKM. DNA of the CDR3: TGTGCCAGCAGAAAGCCGGGACAGGGAGGAGGCGGGGAGCTGTTTTTT. Translating it yields CASRKPGQGGGGELFF.

The J gene is TRBJ1-1, the V gene TRBV27; unclear D gene. CDR1 MNHEY and CDR2 SMNVEV come from the germline V gene (reference sequence). V was shortened by 6 bases and J by 5 bases, with 7 bases between the two germline ends. The CDR3 has 11 amino acids. The CDR3 protein is CASSSFTEAFF. CDR3 nucleotides: TGTGCCAGCAGCAGCTTTACTGAAGCTTTCTTT.

This clone appeared a single time. The chain combines TRBV27 with TRBJ2-1; 7 nucleotides agree with TRBD2. CDR1 and CDR2 from the germline V gene are MNHEY and SMNVEV (reference sequence). The CDR3 runs to 15 residues. V was clipped by 5 bases and J by 4 bases; unmatched bases: 8. The CDR3 bases are TGTGCCAGCAGTCCCGGGGGGAGCGGGTACAATGAGCAGTTCTTC. Its translation is CASSPGGSGYNEQFF.

The chain couples TRBV5-6 to TRBJ1-2; D may be TRBD1 (6 bases). CDR1 and CDR2 from the germline V gene are SGHDT and YYEEEE. V was clipped by 4 bases and J by 4 bases, with 14 bases between them. The CDR3 totals 14 residues. The DNA for the CDR3 is TGTGCCAGCAGCCTTGGACAGCGACTCTATGGCTACACCTTC. This translates into CASSLGQRLYGYTF.

The chain employs TRBV6-6 and TRBJ1-3; D is uncertain. Trimming took off 5 bases at V and 4 bases at J, with 9 bases between the two ends. From germline, CDR1 is MNHNY and CDR2 SVGAGI (reference sequence). The CDR3 runs to 13 residues. In DNA form, the CDR3 reads TGTGCCAGCAGTAACCAGTGGGGAAACACCATATATTTT. Translating it yields CASSNQWGNTIYF.

The CDR3 spells CASSFRIANSPLHF. CDR3 nucleotides: TGTGCCAGCAGCTTCCGGATAGCAAATTCACCCCTCCACTTT. This chain joins TRBV7-9 and TRBJ1-6; D is unresolved. The CDR3 totals 14 residues. Germline V gives CDR1 SEHNR, CDR2 FQNEAQ (reference sequence). Trimming left V 3 bases short and J 7 bases short, with 10 bases between.

V usage is TRBV5-1 and J usage is TRBJ2-5; D is undetermined. Germline V lookup: CDR1 SGHRS, CDR2 YFSETQ. The V and J ends lost 0 bases and 5 bases respectively, with 14 bases between them. The CDR3 loop spans 15 amino acids. DNA of the CDR3: TGCGCCAGCAGCTTGGGGGGTCCCCTCCGGGAGACCCAGTACTTC. Translation gives CASSLGGPLRETQYF.

This chain uses TRBV4-2 with TRBJ2-6; no clear D gene. The CDR3 has 16 residues. Per the germline V gene, CDR1 is LGHNA and CDR2 is YNFKEQ. Trimming removed 7 bases from V and 3 bases from J, with 16 bases in between. CDR3 DNA sequence: TGTGCCAGCAACCCGTCTCTGGGTGGTGGGGCCAACGTCCTGACTTTC. This codes for CASNPSLGGGANVLTF.

This chain joins TRBV5-1 and TRBJ2-5, with D tentatively TRBD1 (5 bases). Germline V gives CDR1 SGHRS, CDR2 YFSETQ. V lost 0 bases to trimming and J lost 3 bases, with 12 bases between them. The CDR3 has 15 residues. The CDR3 loop is CASSLERSGKETQYF. The CDR3 bases are TGCGCCAGCAGCTTGGAAAGGTCAGGGAAAGAGACCCAGTACTTC.

The V call is TRBV19, the J call TRBJ2-1; tentative D call: TRBD1 (6 bases). V shed 3 bases and J shed 1 base, with 10 bases lying between them. CDR1 and CDR2 from the germline V gene are LNHDA and SQIVND (reference sequence). The CDR3 has 15 amino acids. The CDR3, as DNA: TGTGCCAGTAGTATTGGGACACCGTCCTACAATGAGCAGTTCTTC. It is translated as CASSIGTPSYNEQFF.

The rearrangement joins TRBV5-1 to TRBJ2-3, with a tentative D call TRBD1 (5 bases). V shed 4 bases and J shed 2 bases, with 11 bases lying between them. The CDR3 sequence is 14 residues long. Per germline, CDR1 SGHRS and CDR2 YFSETQ. The CDR3 sequence is CASSGLRDTDTQYF. In DNA form, the CDR3 reads TGCGCCAGCAGCGGCCTCAGGGACACAGATACGCAGTATTTT.

The sample holds one count of this clone. The chain uses TRBV30 and TRBJ1-3; D not certain. The germline V gene has CDR1 GTSNPN and CDR2 SVGIG (reference sequence). The CDR3 loop spans 13 amino acids. Trimming stripped 1 base from V and 0 bases from J, with 4 bases between. CDR3 sequence: CAWSGRSGNTIYF. In DNA form, the CDR3 reads TGTGCCTGGAGTGGGCGCTCTGGAAACACCATATATTTT. The variable domain in full, completed from reference TRBV30 and TRBJ1-3, reads SQTIHQWPATLVQPVGSPLSLECTVEGTSNPNLYWYRQAAGRGLQLLFYSVGIGQISSEVPQNLSASRPQDRQFILSSKKLLLSDSGFYLCAWSGRSGNTIYFGEGSWLTVV.

The chain carries TRBV7-2 and TRBJ2-1; D is uncertain. Germline lookup yields CDR1 SGHTA and CDR2 FQGNSA. V lost 10 bases, J lost 1 base, and 14 bases lay in between. There are 14 residues in the CDR3. The CDR3 nucleotides are TGTGCCACCTCGACCTATATTTCCTACAATGAGCAGTTCTTC. Protein: CATSTYISYNEQFF.

This chain joins TRBV6-1 and TRBJ2-7; D remains ambiguous. CDR1 and CDR2 (germline): MNHNS, SASEGT. V lost 6 bases and J lost 3, with 3 bases in between. CDR3 size: 10 residues. CDR3 sequence: CASRNYEQYF. DNA of the CDR3: TGTGCCAGCAGGAACTACGAGCAGTACTTC.

The chain joins TRBV6-6 to TRBJ2-7; 7 positions match TRBD2. V gave up 6 bases and J gave up 4 bases; unmatched junction bases: 15. The germline V gene has CDR1 MNHNY and CDR2 SVGAGI (reference sequence). This CDR3 has 16 amino acids. In nucleotides, the CDR3 is TGTGCCAGCAGCTCCCTGGATGGGAGGGACCCATACGAGCAGTACTTC. Translation: CASSSLDGRDPYEQYF.

The CDR3 region has the DNA TGTGCCAGCAGCGTAGGGCAGGTATCTAGCACAGATACGCAGTATTTT. It yields the protein CASSVGQVSSTDTQYF. The chain combines TRBV9 with TRBJ2-3; D gene unclear. CDR3 length: 16 amino acids. Germline V gene sequence: CDR1 SGDLS, CDR2 YYNGEE. Trimming left V 0 bases short and J 0 bases short, with 11 bases between.

This chain connects TRBV4-1 to TRBJ2-5; D is possibly TRBD1 (6 bases). The CDR3 extends over 14 amino acids. From germline, CDR1 is MGHRA and CDR2 YSYEKL. The V end lost 3 bases, the J end lost 2 bases, and 10 bases lay between the germline ends. This CDR3 reads CASSQRTDQETQYF. CDR3 bases: TGCGCCAGCAGCCAGAGGACAGATCAAGAGACCCAGTACTTC.

V is TRBV19 and J is TRBJ2-7, with 10 bases identical to TRBD2. There are 18 residues in the CDR3. V shed 5 bases and J 0 bases; nucleotides not matched to a gene: 13. Germline V lookup: CDR1 LNHDA, CDR2 SQIVND (reference sequence). The CDR3 reads CASSLALLAGDFSYEQYF. CDR3 in DNA: TGTGCCAGTAGTCTTGCCCTCCTAGCGGGGGACTTCTCCTACGAGCAGTACTTC. The whole variable domain, remainder taken from reference TRBV19 and TRBJ2-7, is DGGITQSPKYLFRKEGQNVTLSCEQNLNHDAMYWYRQDPGQGLRLIYYSQIVNDFQKGDIAEGYSVSREKKESFPLTVTSAQKNPTAFYLCASSLALLAGDFSYEQYFGPGTRLTVT.

As for this clone: Other DNA sequences in the sample encode the same CDR3. The chain carries TRBV18 and TRBJ2-5, with D maybe TRBD2 (6 bases). The CDR3 loop spans 14 amino acids. The V gene lost 3 bases and the J gene lost 5 bases, with 13 bases spanning the gap. Germline CDR1 and CDR2: KGHSH and LQKENI. The CDR3 coding sequence is TGTGCCAGCTCACCGGGACTGAGCCAGGAGACCCAGTACTTC. Translation: CASSPGLSQETQYF.

This sequence joins TRBV7-2 and TRBJ2-7; TRBD1 matches at 7 bases. V was pared by 3 bases and J by 2 bases, with 4 bases of the junction left unmatched. This CDR3 has 14 residues. The germline V gene encodes CDR1 SGHTA and CDR2 FQGNSA. CDR3 protein: CASSFHRGPYEQYF. The CDR3 nucleotides are TGTGCCAGCAGCTTCCACAGGGGCCCCTACGAGCAGTACTTC.

The chain couples TRBV28 to TRBJ2-5; the D is unclear. Trimming removed 3 bases from V and 0 bases from J, with 2 bases in between. CDR1 and CDR2 (germline): MDHEN, SYDVKM. This CDR3 contains 12 residues. The chain's CDR3 is CASSFDQETQYF. The CDR3 DNA reads as TGTGCCAGCAGTTTCGACCAAGAGACCCAGTACTTC.

The rearrangement joins TRBV10-3 to TRBJ2-7, with D tentatively TRBD1 (7 bases). The CDR3 covers 15 residues. Germline values: CDR1 ENHRY, CDR2 SYGVKD. V was shortened by 2 bases and J by 5 bases, with 16 bases between the two germline ends. This CDR3 is CAISEVGGGVHEQYF. In DNA, the CDR3 is TGTGCCATCAGTGAGGTTGGAGGGGGCGTACACGAGCAGTACTTC.

V and J are TRBV28 and TRBJ1-3; TRBD1 agrees at 8 bases. From germline, CDR1 is MDHEN and CDR2 SYDVKM. This CDR3 spans 16 amino acids. V lost 6 bases to trimming and J lost 0 bases; unmatched junction nucleotides: 7. Here the CDR3 reads CASSPGQAGSGNTIYF. CDR3 DNA sequence: TGTGCCAGCAGCCCGGGACAGGCGGGCTCTGGAAACACCATATATTTT.

The V call is TRBV7-6, the J call TRBJ2-7; D remains ambiguous. The CDR3 extends over 13 amino acids. Germline V gene data show CDR1 as SGHVS and CDR2 as FNYEAQ. The V end lost 4 bases, the J end lost 0 bases, and 7 bases lay between the germline ends. The DNA of the CDR3 is TGTGCCAGCAGCTCACGCTTCTCCTACGAGCAGTACTTC. Residues: CASSSRFSYEQYF.

This rearrangement joins TRBV7-2 to TRBJ2-3, with 11 bases matching TRBD2. The CDR3 totals 17 residues. CDR1 is SGHTA, CDR2 FQGNSA, per germline. The J segment lost 2 bases and the V segment lost 4 bases, leaving 8 bases of the junction unmatched. The CDR3 sequence is CASSSSGTSGDTDTQYF. The CDR3 nucleotides read TGTGCCAGCAGCTCCTCCGGGACTAGCGGAGACACAGATACGCAGTATTTT.

The chain is built from TRBV10-3 and TRBJ2-7, with 7 bases identical to TRBD1. CDR1 and CDR2 (germline): ENHRY, SYGVKD. The CDR3 totals 14 residues. V dropped 2 bases and J dropped 2; count of bases not matched to a gene: 3. CDR3 residues: CAISEGDRAYEQYF. The CDR3 bases are TGTGCCATCAGTGAGGGGGACAGAGCCTACGAGCAGTACTTC.

The chain combines TRBV6-5 with TRBJ2-5; unclear D gene. CDR3 length: 13 amino acids. The ends were cut back, 1 base at V and 3 bases at J, with 6 bases in the middle. Per the germline V gene, CDR1 is MNHEY and CDR2 is SVGAGI. The DNA for the CDR3 is TGTGCCAGCAGTTACTGGCCTAAAGAGACCCAGTACTTC. It encodes CASSYWPKETQYF.

The rearrangement joins TRBV4-2 to TRBJ2-1; TRBD2 matches at 10 bases. Unmatched junction bases numbered 9, after V lost 3 bases and J lost 10 bases. Germline V gives CDR1 LGHNA, CDR2 YNFKEQ. This CDR3 spans 15 amino acids. This CDR3 reads CASSQDIAGGREQFF. CDR3 nucleotide sequence: TGTGCCAGCAGCCAGGATATAGCGGGGGGCCGGGAGCAGTTCTTC.

This chain uses TRBV5-1 with TRBJ1-2, with D uncertain. From germline, CDR1 is SGHRS and CDR2 YFSETQ. Trimming removed 7 bases at V and 2 bases at J, with 9 bases between. The CDR3 consists of 12 residues. The CDR3 coding sequence is TGCGCCAGCTACACGAGCAACTATGGCTACACCTTC. Translating it yields CASYTSNYGYTF.

A single count supports this clone. The chain combines TRBV29-1 with TRBJ2-7; TRBD2 might be the D (7 bases). This CDR3 has 13 residues. The germline V gene has CDR1 SQVTM and CDR2 ANQGSEA. Trimming removed 3 bases at V and 6 bases at J, with 15 bases between. For the CDR3, the DNA is TGCAGCGTTGACGGGGGGCTACGAGGCGAGCAGTACTTC. Translated: CSVDGGLRGEQYF.